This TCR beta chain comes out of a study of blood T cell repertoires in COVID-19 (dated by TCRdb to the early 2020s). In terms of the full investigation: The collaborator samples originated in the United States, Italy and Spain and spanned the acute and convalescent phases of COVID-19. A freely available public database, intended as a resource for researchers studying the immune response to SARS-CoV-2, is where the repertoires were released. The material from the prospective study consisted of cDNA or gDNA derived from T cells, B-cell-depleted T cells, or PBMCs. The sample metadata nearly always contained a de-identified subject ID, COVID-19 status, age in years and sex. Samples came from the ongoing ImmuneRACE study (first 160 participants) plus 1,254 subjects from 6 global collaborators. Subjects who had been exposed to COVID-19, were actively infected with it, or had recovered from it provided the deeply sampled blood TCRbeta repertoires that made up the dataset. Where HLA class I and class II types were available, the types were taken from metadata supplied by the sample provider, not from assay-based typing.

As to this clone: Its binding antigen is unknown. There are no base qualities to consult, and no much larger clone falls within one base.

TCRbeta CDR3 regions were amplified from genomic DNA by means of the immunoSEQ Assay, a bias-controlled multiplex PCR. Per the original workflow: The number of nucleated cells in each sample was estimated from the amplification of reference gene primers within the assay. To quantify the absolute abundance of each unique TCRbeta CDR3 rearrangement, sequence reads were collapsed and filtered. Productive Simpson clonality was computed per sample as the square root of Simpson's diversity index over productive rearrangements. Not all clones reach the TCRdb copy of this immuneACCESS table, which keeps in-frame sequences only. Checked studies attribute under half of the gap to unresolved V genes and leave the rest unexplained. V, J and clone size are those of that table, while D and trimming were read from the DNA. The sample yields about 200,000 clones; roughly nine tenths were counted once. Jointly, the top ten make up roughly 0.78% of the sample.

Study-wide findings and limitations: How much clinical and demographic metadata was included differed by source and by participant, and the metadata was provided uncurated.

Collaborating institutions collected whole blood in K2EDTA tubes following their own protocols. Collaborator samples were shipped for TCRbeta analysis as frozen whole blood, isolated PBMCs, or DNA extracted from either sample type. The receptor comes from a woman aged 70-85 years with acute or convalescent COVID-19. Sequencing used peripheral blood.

The bases are TGTGCCAGCAGCCTTGGGACTAGCGGGCATGACGAGCAGTTCTTC. Protein translation: CASSLGTSGHDEQFF. The rearrangement combines TRBV7-3 with TRBJ2-1, with 12 middle bases fitting TRBD2. Relative to germline, V is missing 5 bases and J is missing 10 bases, with 9 bases of the junction outside any gene match. In the germline V gene, CDR1 corresponds to SGHTA and CDR2 to FQGTGA. The CDR3 covers 15 residues, taking in both the cysteine and the phenylalanine. Just CDR3 DNA is preserved here, 45 bases in frame from base 1.